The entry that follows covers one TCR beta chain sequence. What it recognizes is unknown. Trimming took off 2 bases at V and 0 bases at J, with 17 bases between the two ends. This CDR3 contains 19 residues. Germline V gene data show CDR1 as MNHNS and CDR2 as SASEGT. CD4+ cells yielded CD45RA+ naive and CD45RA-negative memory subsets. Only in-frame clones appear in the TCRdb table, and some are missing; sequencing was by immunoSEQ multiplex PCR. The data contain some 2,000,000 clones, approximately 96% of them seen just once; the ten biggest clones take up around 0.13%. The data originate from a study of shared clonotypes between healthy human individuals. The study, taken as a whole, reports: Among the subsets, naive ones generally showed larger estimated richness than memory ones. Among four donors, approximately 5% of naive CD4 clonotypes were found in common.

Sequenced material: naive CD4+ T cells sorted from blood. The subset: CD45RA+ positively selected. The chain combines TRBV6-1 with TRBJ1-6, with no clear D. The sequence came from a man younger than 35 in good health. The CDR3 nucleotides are TGTGCCAGCAGTGAACCGCCAAGGAGGGTCAGCTCCTATAATTCACCCCTCCACTTT. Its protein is CASSEPPRRVSSYNSPLHF.